The T cell receptor beta chain described here comes from a study of regulatory T cells in long-lasting Graves disease. Study details: Antithyroid drugs had been given to newly diagnosed Graves' patients for under 3 months.

Study-wide findings and caveats: Segments TRBV28, TRBJ1-2 and TRBJ2-5 showed preferential usage in persistent disease.

The length of the CDR3 is 16 residues. CDR1 is SGHAT, CDR2 FQNNGV, per germline. Investigators prepared the TCR beta libraries by applying iRepertoire HTBI primers and Arm-PCR of CDR3 regions. TCRdb re-called the multiplex PCR reads with MiXCR, one entry per CDR3 protein. The table lists about 620,000 distinct CDR3 sequences, roughly 15% of them singletons. Time point described: newly diagnosed GD, antithyroid drugs for less than 3 months. Isolated PBMC RNA provided the starting material for the TCR library. As regards this clonotype: Its antigen is not known. One end of the junction is discordant with germline, which a read error may explain.

This sample was also put to use in a study of T cells in Graves' hyperthyroidism and ophthalmopathy. As that study records: Absent ophthalmopathy progression within 18 months defined stable Graves' hyperthyroidism. A first-round RT-PCR of the TCR CDR3 used the HTBI primer set.

V gene TRBV11-2 combines with J gene TRBJ2-3, with TRBD2 identical over 11 bases. Sequencing used peripheral blood mononuclear cells (PBMCs), obtained at new diagnosis, from a patient treated with antithyroid drugs. This TCR derives from a young woman with Graves disease. CDR3 coding DNA: TGTGTCAGCAGCTCAATAGCGGGAGGGCCCTCAGATACGCAGTATTTT. Translating gives CVSSSIAGGPSDTQYF.